This TCR beta chain was captured by sequencing in a study of beta chain features in type 1 diabetes (dated by TCRdb to the late 2010s). With regard to the full study: Patients and healthy donors did not differ in mean age, gender distribution, total cell number or subset yield. A total of about 100,000,000 sorted cells were examined across all samples, and RNA yield correlated strongly with the number of cells per subset. The study compared TCRB repertoires of sorted circulating CD4+ T cell subsets between recently diagnosed type 1 diabetes patients and matched healthy donors. Regulatory and stem cell-like memory subsets were obtained from only 8 patients and about 8 healthy donors, while naive and central memory subsets were obtained from all 28 donors. Findings and caveats that apply to the study as a whole: Naive, central memory and regulatory TCRB repertoires appeared to be more similar among patients than among healthy donors. A moderate but significant shortening of TCRB CDR3 length was observed in type 1 diabetes patients in all four CD4+ subsets. Because small numbers of individuals were included in the HLA sub-analyses, any influence of HLA type on TCRB rearrangement was left unresolved. PCR might favor shorter templates, but patient and control samples were amplified and corrected together, so any skew would affect both groups equally. Because cDNA rather than genomic DNA was sequenced, highly expressing activated cells could have been over-represented, although no difference in activation and CD3 levels was found between groups. Fewer insertions and more nucleotide deletions at VDJ recombination sites were observed in patients with type 1 diabetes, implying thymic rearrangement abnormalities.

From each donor, a single peripheral blood sample of approximately 0.11 L on average was drawn into heparinised tubes. A BD FACSAria II was used to sort naive, central memory, regulatory and stem cell-like memory CD4+ T cells with a panel that included CD45RO, CCR7, CD25, CD127, CD95 and CD27. A purity above 95% was achieved for all sorted populations. Right away, PBMCs were isolated by Lymphoprep density gradient centrifugation and were stained directly, with no culture step. So that batch effects would be minimized, each experiment stained and sorted samples in pairs, pairing one healthy donor with one patient. The entire isolated RNA was reverse transcribed using the High Capacity cDNA Reverse Transcription Kit, and thus expressed TCRB transcripts were sequenced. Deep immunoSEQ sequencing was applied to naive, central memory and regulatory T cell samples, giving an average of about 3.57 million total reads per sample. Sorted cells were lysed in RLT buffer and RNA was extracted with DNase-treated RNeasy Micro or Mini kits, depending on cell number. Each cell subset was processed separately to prevent cross-contamination, with patient and healthy donor samples processed together. Using the immunoSEQ multiplex PCR, TCRB sequences were amplified from cDNA into 87-bp fragments spanning the CDR3 region. Sequencing of the amplicons was done on the Illumina HiSeq platform. On the study's bioinformatics: Synthetic template baselines were used to correct PCR bias computationally, reads within Hamming distance 2 were collapsed together, and singletons that could not be merged were discarded. By aligning reads against IMGT, V, D and J genes, CDR3 length, and insertions or deletions at six rearrangement sites were assigned. Within each subset, clonotype counts were normalized to sorted cell number, and only after that were true diversity and Gini coefficients computed with the tcR R package. The overlap coefficient, calculated on TCRB nucleotide sequences, was used to quantify repertoire sharing. As a proxy for the pre-selection repertoire, out-of-frame TCRB sequences from naive cells were analyzed. The clones in this table, taken by TCRdb from immuneACCESS, are in-frame only. Not every clone is retained; where verified, under half of the shortfall comes from an unresolved V gene, and the cause of the rest is unknown. Clone size and V and J calls were adopted from that table, with D and trimming inferred from the DNA. The sample table records around 360,000 clones; about 12% of these occur just once. 0.0085% to 0.012% of the sample rests with the top ten.

The CDR3 holds 16 amino acids from the cysteine to the phenylalanine. Only CDR3 DNA is held: 48 bases, read in frame from base 1. V gives up 6 bases and J gives up 1 base, and the segment between their germline ends measures 14 bases. As encoded in the germline V gene, CDR1 is SGHRS while CDR2 is YFSETQ. Regarding this clone: No cognate antigen has been identified for it. Within one base of it there is no much larger clone, and no base qualities were kept.

This clonotype was sampled from a woman aged 18-30 years with type 1 diabetes. The chain is made from TRBV5-1 and TRBJ2-6, with a tentative D gene TRBD2 over 6 matching bases. What was sequenced was naive CD4+ T cells from blood. According to the study, the label for this sample's cell subset or site signals: true naive CD4+ T cells. CDR3 loop: CASTERRGSGANVLTF. The nucleotides are TGCGCCAGCACCGAAAGACGGGGGTCTGGGGCCAACGTCCTGACTTTC.